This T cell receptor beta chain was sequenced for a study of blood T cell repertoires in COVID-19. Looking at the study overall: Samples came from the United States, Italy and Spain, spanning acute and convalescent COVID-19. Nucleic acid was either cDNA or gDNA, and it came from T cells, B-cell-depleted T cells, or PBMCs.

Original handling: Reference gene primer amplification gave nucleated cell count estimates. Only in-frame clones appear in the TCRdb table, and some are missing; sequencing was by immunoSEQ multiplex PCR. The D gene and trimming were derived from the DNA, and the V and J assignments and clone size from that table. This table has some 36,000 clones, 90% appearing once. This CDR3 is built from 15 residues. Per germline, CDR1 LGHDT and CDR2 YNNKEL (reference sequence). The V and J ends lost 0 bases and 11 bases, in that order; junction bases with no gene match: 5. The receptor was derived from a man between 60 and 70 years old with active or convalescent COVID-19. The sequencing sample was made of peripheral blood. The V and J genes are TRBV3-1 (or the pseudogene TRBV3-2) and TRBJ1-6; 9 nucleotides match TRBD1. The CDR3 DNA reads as TGTGCCAGCAGCCAAGAGGGGACAGGGCGGCCACCCCTCCACTTT. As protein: CASSQEGTGRPPLHF.